This TCR beta chain stems from a study of neurological immune-mediated disorders. As to this clonotype: Being one base from a much bigger clone, this may be a read error.

TCRdb itself ran the 5' RACE reads through MiXCR, one entry per CDR3 protein. The sample shows 15,000 to 20,000 distinct CDR3 sequences, about a quarter of them seen only once. Trimming shortened V by 8 bases and J by 10 bases, and 6 bases separated the two germline ends. CDR3 length equals 9 residues. The clonotype comes from a man aged 45 to 65 with HTLV-1-associated myelopathy (HAM/TSP). Sequencing was carried out using PBMCs. The chain recombines TRBV6-7 with TRBJ2-1; D gene uncertain. TRBV6-7 has ORF status, its function being uncertain. The DNA of the CDR3 is TGTGCCAGCGGGATCGAGCAGTTCTTC. Protein product: CASGIEQFF.